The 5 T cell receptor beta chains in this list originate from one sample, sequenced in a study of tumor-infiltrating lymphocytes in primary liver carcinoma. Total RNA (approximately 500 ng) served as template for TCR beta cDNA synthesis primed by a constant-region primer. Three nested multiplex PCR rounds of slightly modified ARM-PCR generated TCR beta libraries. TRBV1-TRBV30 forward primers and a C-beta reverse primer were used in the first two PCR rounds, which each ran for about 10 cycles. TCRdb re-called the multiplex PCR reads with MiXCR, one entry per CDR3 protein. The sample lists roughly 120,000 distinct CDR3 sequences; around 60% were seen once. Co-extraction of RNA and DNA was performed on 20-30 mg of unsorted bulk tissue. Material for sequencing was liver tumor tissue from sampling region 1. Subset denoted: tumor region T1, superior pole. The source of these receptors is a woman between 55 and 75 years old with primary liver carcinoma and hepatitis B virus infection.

Here the CDR3 reads CASSEAWTATYEQYF. CDR3 sequence (DNA): TGTGCCAGCAGTGAAGCGTGGACAGCCACCTACGAGCAGTACTTC. The chain has TRBV2 and TRBJ2-7, with D tentatively TRBD1 (6 bases). Looked up from germline, CDR1 is SNHLY and CDR2 is FYNNEI. Between the trimmed V and J ends, which lost 0 bases and 2 bases, there was a span of 11 bases. This CDR3 is 15 amino acids long.

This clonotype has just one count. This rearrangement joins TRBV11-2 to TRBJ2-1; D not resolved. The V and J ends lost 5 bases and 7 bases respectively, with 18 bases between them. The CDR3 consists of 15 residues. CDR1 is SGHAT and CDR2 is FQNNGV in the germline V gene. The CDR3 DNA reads TGTGCCAGCAGCCCTAGGGTAGTGGGTGTAAATGAGCAGTTCTTC. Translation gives CASSPRVVGVNEQFF.

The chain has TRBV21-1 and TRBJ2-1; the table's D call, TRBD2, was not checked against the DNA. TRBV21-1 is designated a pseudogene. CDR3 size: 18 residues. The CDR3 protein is CASNKAGTSGRVGNEQFF. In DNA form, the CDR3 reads TGTGCCAGCAACAAAGCCGGGACTAGCGGGAGGGTCGGCAATGAGCAGTTCTTC.

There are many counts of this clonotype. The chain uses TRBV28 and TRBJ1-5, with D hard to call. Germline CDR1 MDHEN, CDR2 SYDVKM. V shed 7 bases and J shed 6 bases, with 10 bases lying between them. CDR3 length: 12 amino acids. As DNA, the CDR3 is TGTGCCAGCACCCTTCCGGGTCAGCCCCAGCATTTT. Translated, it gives CASTLPGQPQHF.

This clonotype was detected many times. The CDR3 DNA sequence: TGTGCCAGCCACTCCGTCGTCTGGACTGAAGCTTTCTTT. Translating gives CASHSVVWTEAFF. This chain joins TRBV28 and TRBJ1-1; D gene unclear. Per the germline V gene, CDR1 is MDHEN and CDR2 is SYDVKM. The CDR3 has 13 amino acids. Trimming took 8 bases from V and 5 from J, leaving 15 bases between them.